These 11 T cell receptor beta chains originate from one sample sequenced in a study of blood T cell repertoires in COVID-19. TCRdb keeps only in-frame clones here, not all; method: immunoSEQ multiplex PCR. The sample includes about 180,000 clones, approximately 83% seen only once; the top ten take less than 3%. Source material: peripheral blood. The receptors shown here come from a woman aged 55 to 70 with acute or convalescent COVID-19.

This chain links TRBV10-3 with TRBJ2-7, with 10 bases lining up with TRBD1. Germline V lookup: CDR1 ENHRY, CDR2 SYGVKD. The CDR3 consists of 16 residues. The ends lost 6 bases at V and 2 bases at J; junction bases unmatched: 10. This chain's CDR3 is CAIRGDRGLLTYEQYF. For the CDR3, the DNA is TGTGCCATCAGGGGGGACAGGGGCTTACTTACCTACGAGCAGTACTTC.

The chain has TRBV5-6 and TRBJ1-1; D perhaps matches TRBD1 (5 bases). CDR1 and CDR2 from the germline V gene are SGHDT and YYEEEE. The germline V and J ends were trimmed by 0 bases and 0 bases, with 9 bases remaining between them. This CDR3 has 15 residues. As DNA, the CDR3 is TGTGCCAGCAGCTTGGGGCAGGGCATGAACACTGAAGCTTTCTTT. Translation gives CASSLGQGMNTEAFF.

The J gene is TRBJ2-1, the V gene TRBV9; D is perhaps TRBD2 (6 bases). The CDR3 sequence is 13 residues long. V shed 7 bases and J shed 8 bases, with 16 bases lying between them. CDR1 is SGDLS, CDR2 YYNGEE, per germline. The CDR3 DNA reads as TGTGCCAGCGTGAGACTAGTCTCCGATGAGCAGTTCTTC. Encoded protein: CASVRLVSDEQFF.

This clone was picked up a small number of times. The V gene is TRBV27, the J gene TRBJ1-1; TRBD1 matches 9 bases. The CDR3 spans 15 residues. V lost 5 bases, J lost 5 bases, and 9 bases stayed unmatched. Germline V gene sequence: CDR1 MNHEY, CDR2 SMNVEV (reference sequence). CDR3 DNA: TGTGCCAGCAGTCCCACCGGGACAGGGAGAACTGAAGCTTTCTTT. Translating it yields CASSPTGTGRTEAFF.

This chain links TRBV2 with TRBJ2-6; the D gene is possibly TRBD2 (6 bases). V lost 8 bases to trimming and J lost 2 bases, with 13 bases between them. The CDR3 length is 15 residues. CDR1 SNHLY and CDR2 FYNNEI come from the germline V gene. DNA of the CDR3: TGTGCCAGCTCATGGGAGGCGCCTGGGGCCAACGTCCTGACTTTC. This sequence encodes CASSWEAPGANVLTF. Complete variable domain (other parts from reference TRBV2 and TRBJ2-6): EPEVTQTPSHQVTQMGQEVILRCVPISNHLYFYWYRQILGQKVEFLVSFYNNEISEKSEIFDDQFSVERPDGSNFTLKIRSTKLEDSAMYFCASSWEAPGANVLTFGAGSRLTVL.

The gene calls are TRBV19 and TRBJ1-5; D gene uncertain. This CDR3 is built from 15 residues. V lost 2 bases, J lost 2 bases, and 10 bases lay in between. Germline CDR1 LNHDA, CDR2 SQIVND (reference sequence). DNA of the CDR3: TGTGCCAGTAGTATACTCAAAAGCGGCAATCAGCCCCAGCATTTT. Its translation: CASSILKSGNQPQHF.

The CDR3 here is CATSTRGGGYPNTDTQYF. The CDR3 region has the DNA TGTGCCACCAGCACCCGGGGCGGGGGGTACCCGAACACAGATACGCAGTATTTT. The rearrangement joins TRBV24-1 to TRBJ2-3, with TRBD2 matching 8 bases. CDR1 is KGHDR, CDR2 SFDVKD, per germline. J lost 2 bases, V lost 7 bases, and 16 bases had no gene match. The CDR3 is made up of 18 amino acids.

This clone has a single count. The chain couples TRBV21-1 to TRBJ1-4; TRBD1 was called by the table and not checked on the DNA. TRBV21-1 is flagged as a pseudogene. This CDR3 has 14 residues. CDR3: CASSKADSYEKLFF. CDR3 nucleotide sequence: TGTGCCAGCAGCAAAGCGGACAGTTATGAAAAACTGTTTTTT.

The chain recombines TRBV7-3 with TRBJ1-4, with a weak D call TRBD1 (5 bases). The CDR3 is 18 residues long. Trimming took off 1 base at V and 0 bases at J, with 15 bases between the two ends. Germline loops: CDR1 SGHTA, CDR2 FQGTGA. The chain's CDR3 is CASSLKGDRPPTNEKLFF. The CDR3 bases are TGTGCCAGCAGCTTAAAGGGTGACAGACCTCCAACTAATGAAAAACTGTTTTTT.

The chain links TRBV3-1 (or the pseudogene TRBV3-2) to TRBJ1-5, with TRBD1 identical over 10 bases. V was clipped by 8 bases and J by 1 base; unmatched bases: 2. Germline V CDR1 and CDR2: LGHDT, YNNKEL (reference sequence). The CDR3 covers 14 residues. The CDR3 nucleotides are TGTGCCAGCGGGGGACAGGGGAGCAATCAGCCCCAGCATTTT. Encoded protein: CASGGQGSNQPQHF.

This CDR3 is CASSRLTSGGNNEQFF. The CDR3 nucleotides are TGTGCCAGCAGCCGACTGACTAGCGGGGGCAACAATGAGCAGTTCTTC. The V call is TRBV5-6, the J call TRBJ2-1; 12 bases map to TRBD2. From germline, CDR1 is SGHDT and CDR2 YYEEEE. The CDR3 totals 16 residues. The V segment lost 4 bases and the J segment 5 bases; nucleotides outside the gene matches: 7. The whole variable domain, remainder taken from reference TRBV5-6 and TRBJ2-1, is DAGVTQSPTHLIKTRGQQVTLRCSPKSGHDTVSWYQQALGQGPQFIFQYYEEEERQRGNFPDRFSGHQFPNYSSELNVNALLLGDSALYLCASSRLTSGGNNEQFFGPGTRLTVL.